The sequence of this TCR beta chain was determined in a study of shared clonotypes between healthy human individuals. Study-level points and caveats: Rarefaction showed that sequencing of sorted subsets was incomplete (despite large depth). Sampling involved blood alone; tissue repertoires likely differ. Clonotype sharing among donors was thought likely to change with sequencing depth. Naive subsets usually exceeded memory subsets in estimated richness.

The CDR3 is 15 residues long. CDR1 is MDHEN, CDR2 SYDVKM, per germline. V was pared by 5 bases and J by 2 bases, with 15 bases between. The assay was immunoSEQ multiplex PCR, and TCRdb's table has in-frame clones only and misses some. Found here are more than 550,000 clones, roughly 72% of them singletons; the top ten hold about 1.7%. Note on this clone: As yet, its antigen is unknown.

This sequence originates from a woman younger than 45 in good health. The sample taken for sequencing was memory CD4+ T cells sorted from blood. Described subset: CD45RA-negative fraction. The rearrangement links TRBV28 to TRBJ1-2, with D uncertain. The CDR3 nucleotides are TGTGCCAGCAGTCGCAACCGAGGGTCGAACTATGGCTACACCTTC. As protein: CASSRNRGSNYGYTF.